This T cell receptor beta chain was obtained from a study of shared clonotypes between healthy human individuals. Turning to the study itself: The study used three CD4 naive, three CD4 memory, two CD8 naive and one CD8 memory plate per donor.

Concerning this clone: Its target is unknown.

Study-level points and caveats: About 5% of naive CD4 clonotypes were shared across a few donors. What limited the represented genetic and exposure-history diversity was the small number of donors. Only blood underwent sampling, and tissue repertoires likely differ.

Generated by immunoSEQ multiplex PCR, the TCRdb table keeps only in-frame clones and is missing some. The sample has about 2.3 million clones; just under 95% are singletons. The sequenced sample consisted of naive CD4+ T cells from PBMCs. Subset of the sample: CD45RA+ positively selected. The sequence was obtained from a man between 18 and 35 years old in good health. Some clones in this sample may be carry-over from other donors' samples.

CDR3 loop: CSAPGQSNTEAFF. DNA of the CDR3: TGCAGCGCTCCGGGACAGTCGAACACTGAAGCTTTCTTT. This chain uses TRBV29-1 with TRBJ1-1, with 7 bases fitting TRBD1. The trim removed 7 bases at V and 1 base at J, leaving 6 bases unmatched. Germline-derived CDR1 and CDR2 are SQVTM and ANQGSEA. There are 13 residues in the CDR3.